Listed below are T cell receptor beta chains from one sample, sequenced in a study of CD8 T cells in Susac syndrome. TCRdb ran MiXCR on the immunoSEQ multiplex PCR reads and lists one entry per CDR3 protein. The table records 350,000 to 550,000 distinct CDR3 sequences, approximately 85% of them present only once. Input material: CD8+ T cells from PBMCs. All receptors come from a human donor with multiple sclerosis. Both conserved end residues are part of each CDR3. The D gene is left open where the match is weak.

V	D	CDR3
TRBV27	.	CASSPREGTDTQYF
TRBV6-5	.	CASSYSPGMNTEAFF
TRBV10-3	.	CAISETVYGYTF
TRBV29-1	TRBD1	CSVEGGDRVPNYGYTF
TRBV29-1	TRBD2	CSVEETSGITDTQYF
TRBV7-9	TRBD1	CASSLAGRGRTEAFF
TRBV4-1	.	CASSQEGNIAYGYTF
TRBV5-1	.	CASSLPGPGDQETQYF
TRBV19	.	CASSSAIQGITNEKLFF
TRBV27	.	CASSLYGEGTDTQYF
TRBV4-1	.	CASSPNRNEQFF
TRBV9	.	CASSVYPWEAYNEQFF
TRBV27	.	CASSPAGQAYEQYF
TRBV19	TRBD1	CASSFPTDRGYGYTF
TRBV29-1	.	CSLSDPTEAFF
TRBV29-1	TRBD1	CSVVDRVILDTQYF
TRBV2	.	CASSEGPESNQPQHF